These 3 T cell receptor beta chains originate from one sample sequenced in a study of cytomegalovirus exposure and HLA in healthy donors. Primers for the PCR totalled 60 Vbeta and 13 Jbeta. Generated by immunoSEQ multiplex PCR, the TCRdb table keeps only in-frame clones and is missing some. The sample contains more than 90,000 clones, approximately 80% of which appear only once. The sample comprised PBMCs. These receptors were obtained from a woman aged 55-69 years in good health and CMV-seronegative.

This clone was seen a single time. The J gene is TRBJ2-3, the V gene TRBV10-2; a weak D match, TRBD2 (7 bases). CDR3 size: 16 residues. Trimming shortened V by 0 bases and J by 5 bases, and 15 bases separated the two germline ends. Germline lookup yields CDR1 WSHSY and CDR2 SAAADI. The CDR3 sequence: CASSESGVGGGDTQYF. In nucleotides, the CDR3 is TGCGCCAGCAGTGAGTCGGGGGTAGGGGGGGGAGATACGCAGTATTTT.

The chain combines TRBV27 with TRBJ2-7; D remains unclear. Germline CDR1 MNHEY, CDR2 SMNVEV (reference sequence). The CDR3 is 15 residues long. V lost 6 bases to trimming and J lost 7 bases, with 22 bases between them. As DNA, the CDR3 is TGTGCCAGCAGGAGGTCGGGTCGGGTTTGGGTGGAGCAGTACTTC. The encoded protein is CASRRSGRVWVEQYF.

The chain joins TRBV7-2 to TRBJ1-1, with 7 positions matching TRBD1. This CDR3 has 12 residues. With V trimmed by 5 bases and J by 10 bases, 7 bases remained unmatched. Per germline, CDR1 SGHTA and CDR2 FQGNSA. CDR3 region: CASSATTGSAFF. The CDR3 nucleotides read TGTGCCAGCAGCGCAACGACAGGGTCAGCTTTCTTT. The complete variable domain, with remaining parts taken from reference TRBV7-2 and TRBJ1-1, reads GAGVSQSPSNKVTEKGKDVELRCDPISGHTALYWYRQSLGQGLEFLIYFQGNSAPDKSGLPSDRFSAERTGGSVSTLTIQRTQQEDSAVYLCASSATTGSAFFGQGTRLTVV.